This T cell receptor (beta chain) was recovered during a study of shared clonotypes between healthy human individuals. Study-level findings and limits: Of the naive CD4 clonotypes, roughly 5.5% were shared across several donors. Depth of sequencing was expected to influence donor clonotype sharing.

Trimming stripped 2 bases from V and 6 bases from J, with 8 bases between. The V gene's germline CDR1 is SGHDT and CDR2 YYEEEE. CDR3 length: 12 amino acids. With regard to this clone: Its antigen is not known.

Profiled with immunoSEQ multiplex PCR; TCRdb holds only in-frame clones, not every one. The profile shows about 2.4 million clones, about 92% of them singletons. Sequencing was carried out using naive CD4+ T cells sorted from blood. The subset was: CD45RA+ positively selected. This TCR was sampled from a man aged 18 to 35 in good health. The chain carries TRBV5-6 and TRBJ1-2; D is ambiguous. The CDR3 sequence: CASSFTGDGYTF. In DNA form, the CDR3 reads TGTGCCAGCAGCTTTACCGGGGATGGCTACACCTTC.